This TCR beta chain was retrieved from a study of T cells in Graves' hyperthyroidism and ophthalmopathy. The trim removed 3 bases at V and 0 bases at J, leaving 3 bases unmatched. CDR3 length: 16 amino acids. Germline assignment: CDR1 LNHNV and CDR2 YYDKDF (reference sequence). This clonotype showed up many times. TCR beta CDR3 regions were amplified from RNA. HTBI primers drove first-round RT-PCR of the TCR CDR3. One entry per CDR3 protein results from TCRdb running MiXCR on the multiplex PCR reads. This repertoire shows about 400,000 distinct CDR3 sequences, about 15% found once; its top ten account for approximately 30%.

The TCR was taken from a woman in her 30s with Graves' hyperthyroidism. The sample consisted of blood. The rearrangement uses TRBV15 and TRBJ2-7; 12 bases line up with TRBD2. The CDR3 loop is CATSRGLAGSSYEQYF. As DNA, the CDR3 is TGTGCCACCAGCAGGGGACTAGCGGGCAGCTCCTACGAGCAGTACTTC.